This T cell receptor beta chain comes out of a study of CD4 and CD8 cells across lung adenocarcinoma regions (dated 2018 in TCRdb). Turning to the overall study: Intratumor heterogeneity of the T cell receptor repertoire was examined by comparing tumor centers with tumor margins.

CDR1 and CDR2, looked up from the germline V gene, are SGHRS and YFSETQ. Germline trimming amounts to 4 bases on V and 5 bases on J, with 5 as the count of junction bases outside the gene matches. There are 14 amino acids in the CDR3, from cysteine to phenylalanine inclusive. Only the CDR3 portion is preserved as DNA: 42 bases, with reading frame beginning at the first base. This clonotype was seen at least ten times. Its specific antigen is unknown. No base qualities exist here, and no much larger clone lies one base off it. The library was built by means of PCR. Sequenced on a HiSeq X Ten. TCRdb took the public reads, trimmed them with fastp at Q25, ran MiXCR for clone calling and kept in-frame beta chains. Entries are consolidated by CDR3 protein sequence, retaining the most common genes and DNA. The sample table lists 25,000 to 30,000 distinct CDR3 sequences, about 50% of them with a count of one. Roughly half of the sample is held by the ten biggest clonotypes.

Patients with localized lung adenocarcinoma, a subtype of non-small cell lung cancer, were used as donors. Samples were obtained from the centers of localized lung adenocarcinomas. For TCR repertoire analysis, CD8+ T cells taken from tumor tissue were profiled apart from CD4+ T cells. Sample: CD8+ T cells from the center of a lung tumor. The intended sense of this specimen's cell subset or site label: tumor center region. Rearrangement joined TRBV5-1 to TRBJ1-1; 10 junctional bases match TRBD1. The origin of this receptor is a male donor with lung adenocarcinoma. The CD4 and CD8 labels of this study may be unreliable. The CDR3 region has the sequence CASSPGDRGTEAFF. The nucleotide sequence is TGCGCCAGCAGCCCCGGGGACAGGGGAACTGAAGCTTTCTTT. Supplemented by the reference TRBV5-1 and TRBJ1-1 proteins around the CDR3, the complete variable domain is KAGVTQTPRYLIKTRGQQVTLSCSPISGHRSVSWYQQTPGQGLQFLFEYFSETQRNKGNFPGRFSGRQFSNSRSEMNVSTLELGDSALYLCASSPGDRGTEAFFGQGTRLTVV.